Sequencing of this TCR beta chain was carried out in a study of blood T cell repertoires in COVID-19. Study background: T cells, B-cell-depleted T cells, or PBMCs supplied cDNA or gDNA.

Source study methods: Nucleated cell number was recorded as an estimate derived from reference gene primer amplification. The assay was immunoSEQ multiplex PCR, and TCRdb's table has in-frame clones only and misses some. That table gives V, J and clone size, and the DNA gave D and trimming. The sample yields 90,000 to 100,000 clones, around 75% seen once. The CDR3 extends over 14 amino acids. J gave up 3 bases and V 4 bases, and 5 bases lay outside the gene matches. Germline V lookup: CDR1 LNHDA, CDR2 SQIVND (reference sequence). Sequenced sample: peripheral blood. The origin of this receptor is an older man with acute or convalescent COVID-19. V and J are TRBV19 and TRBJ2-5; 7 bases fit TRBD1. The CDR3 nucleotides read TGTGCCAGTAGTACCCAGGGGGTTAAAGAGACCCAGTACTTC. This translates into CASSTQGVKETQYF.